The sample holds many counts of the clone carrying this T cell receptor beta chain. Trimming left V 6 bases short and J 11 bases short, with 15 bases between. The CDR3 has 12 amino acids. The sample comes from a study of response to subunit inactivated influenza vaccine. One entry per CDR3 protein, called by TCRdb with MiXCR from the RT-PCR reads. This table has fewer than 700,000 distinct CDR3 sequences, approximately 12% appearing once. The TCR originated in a man aged 50-59 years who received an inactivated influenza vaccine. This chain uses TRBV12-3 or TRBV12-4 with TRBJ2-3; D is undetermined. The material sequenced was PBMCs from blood, taken about 40 days after vaccination. The CDR3 nucleotides are TGTGCCAGCAGGCAGAGTCTCCATGGGCAGTATTTT. Translation: CASRQSLHGQYF.